These 30 T cell receptor beta chains originate from one sample sequenced in a study of T cell repertoires in cytomegalovirus infection. TCRdb used MiXCR to reprocess the reads, holding one entry per CDR3 protein. Of some 560,000 distinct CDR3 sequences listed, roughly 43% are singletons. Their cognate antigens are unknown. Sequencing was performed on cultured PBMCs, taken from culture after CMV antigen stimulation. Receptors originate from a human donor in good health (CMV status not recorded). Some clones in this sample may be carry-over from other donors' samples.

This clonotype was seen only a few times. The chain links TRBV7-6 to TRBJ2-3, with D perhaps TRBD2 (5 bases). The CDR3 covers 16 residues. The V gene's germline CDR1 is SGHVS and CDR2 FNYEAQ. Deletions cut 5 bases from V and 4 bases from J, with 19 bases between. The CDR3: CASSPVMGVAPDTQYF. The CDR3 bases are TGTGCCAGCAGCCCGGTGATGGGAGTGGCACCAGATACGCAGTATTTT. Full variable domain (outside the CDR3, taken from reference TRBV7-6 and TRBJ2-3): GAGVSQSPRYKVTKRGQDVALRCDPISGHVSLYWYRQALGQGPEFLTYFNYEAQQDKSGLPNDRFSAERPEGSISTLTIQRTEQRDSAMYRCASSPVMGVAPDTQYFGPGTRLTVL.

The V gene is TRBV6-2 or TRBV6-3, the J gene TRBJ2-7; no clear D gene. Germline V gene sequence: CDR1 MNHEY, CDR2 SVGEGT. This CDR3 spans 13 amino acids. Trimming left V 8 bases short and J 2 bases short, with 13 bases between. The CDR3 sequence: CASAVRAAYEQYF. CDR3 nucleotides: TGTGCCAGCGCCGTAAGGGCCGCCTACGAGCAGTACTTC.

This clonotype has just a few counts. The V gene is TRBV15, the J gene TRBJ1-4; 9 bases agree with TRBD1. Germline V gene lookup returns CDR1 LNHNV and CDR2 YYDKDF (reference sequence). V trimming: 8 bases; J trimming: 5 bases; junction bases outside the gene matches: 6. This CDR3 has 14 residues. Here the CDR3 reads CATRQGVWNEKLFF. The CDR3 DNA follows: TGTGCCACCCGACAGGGGGTGTGGAATGAAAAACTGTTTTTT.

The chain couples TRBV5-1 to TRBJ2-5, with no clear D. The CDR3 is made up of 15 amino acids. CDR1 is SGHRS, CDR2 YFSETQ, per germline. V shed 5 bases and J shed 4 bases, with 18 bases lying between them. For the CDR3, the DNA is TGCGCCAGCAGTCCTACCGTAACCGGCGGAGAGACCCAGTACTTC. Its protein is CASSPTVTGGETQYF.

J is TRBJ2-7 and V is TRBV20-1; the D is unclear. Germline V gene data show CDR1 as DFQATT and CDR2 as SNEGSKA (reference sequence). The CDR3 is 13 residues long. V lost 6 bases, J lost 3 bases, and 15 bases lay in between. The CDR3 DNA follows: TGCAGTGCACAGACGGTATACCTCTACGAGCAGTACTTC. Amino acid sequence: CSAQTVYLYEQYF.

The rearrangement joins TRBV12-3 or TRBV12-4 to TRBJ1-2, with D perhaps TRBD1 (5 bases). Trimming cost V 7 bases and J 3 bases, with 9 bases left between them. The CDR3 sequence is 12 residues long. CDR3 residues: CASKGKDYGYTF. Here the CDR3 DNA reads TGTGCCAGCAAGGGGAAGGACTATGGCTACACCTTC.

V is TRBV7-2 and J is TRBJ2-1; no definite D call. This CDR3 spans 13 amino acids. Trimming pared 2 bases from V and 6 bases from J, leaving 8 bases between. The V gene's germline CDR1 is SGHTA and CDR2 FQGNSA. CDR3: CASSLTRVNEQFF. CDR3 nucleotides: TGTGCCAGCAGCTTAACAAGAGTCAATGAGCAGTTCTTC.

In its sample, this clonotype was seen a few times. The chain uses TRBV29-1 and TRBJ1-5; D is ambiguous. V lost 6 bases to trimming and J lost 0 bases, with 9 bases between them. The CDR3 sequence is 13 residues long. CDR1 and CDR2 (germline): SQVTM, ANQGSEA. The CDR3 sequence: CSVRGNSNQPQHF. CDR3 DNA sequence: TGCAGCGTACGGGGTAATAGCAATCAGCCCCAGCATTTT.

This clonotype was found a few times. The rearrangement links TRBV7-9 to TRBJ2-1; no reliable D call. V lost 5 bases to trimming and J lost 8 bases, with 10 bases between them. The CDR3 length is 12 residues. Germline V gene data show CDR1 as SEHNR and CDR2 as FQNEAQ (reference sequence). This CDR3 reads CASSPESDEQFF. For the CDR3, the DNA is TGTGCCAGCAGCCCAGAGAGTGATGAGCAGTTCTTC.

The chain employs TRBV2 and TRBJ2-1, with D maybe TRBD2 (6 bases). Germline lookup yields CDR1 SNHLY and CDR2 FYNNEI. The V end was cut by 7 bases, the J end by 5 bases, with 21 bases between. This CDR3 has 16 residues. In DNA, the CDR3 is TGTGCCAGCACGGGAGCCTACAGTTCTCGGCACAATGAGCAGTTCTTC. Translated, it gives CASTGAYSSRHNEQFF.

J is TRBJ1-4 and V is TRBV25-1; D gene ambiguous. In germline, CDR1 is MGHDK, CDR2 SYGVNS. The CDR3 contains 12 residues. V was cut by 3 bases and J by 7 bases, with 6 bases left in between. For the CDR3, the DNA is TGTGCCAGCAGTGACAGCGCTGAAAAACTGTTTTTT. Its protein product is CASSDSAEKLFF. Full variable domain (missing parts from reference TRBV25-1 and TRBJ1-4): EADIYQTPRYLVIGTGKKITLECSQTMGHDKMYWYQQDPGMELHLIHYSYGVNSTEKGDLSSESTVSRIRTEHFPLTLESARPSHTSQYLCASSDSAEKLFFGSGTQLSVL.

Only a few counts were recorded for this clonotype. The V gene is TRBV25-1, the J gene TRBJ1-5; D may be TRBD1 (6 bases). Germline values: CDR1 MGHDK, CDR2 SYGVNS. This CDR3 region has 16 residues. The V and J ends lost 1 base and 6 bases respectively, with 16 bases between them. The CDR3 nucleotides read TGTGCCAGCAGTGAATCGGGCAGGGGAGGGGGTCAGCCCCAGCATTTT. The encoded protein is CASSESGRGGGQPQHF.

The V and J genes are TRBV7-9 and TRBJ2-2, with D hard to call. V lost 5 bases to trimming and J lost 0 bases, with 4 bases between them. Germline-derived CDR1 and CDR2 are SEHNR and FQNEAQ (reference sequence). This CDR3 contains 13 residues. CDR3 sequence reads: CASSETNTGELFF. CDR3 coding DNA: TGTGCCAGCAGCGAGACGAACACCGGGGAGCTGTTTTTT.

This clonotype was counted between two and nine times. The chain employs TRBV6-1 and TRBJ1-3; unclear D gene. Trimming shortened V by 5 bases and J by 0 bases, and 8 bases separated the two germline ends. This CDR3 contains 14 residues. CDR1 and CDR2 (germline): MNHNS, SASEGT. CDR3 amino acids: CASSLDGSGNTIYF. Here the CDR3 DNA reads TGTGCCAGCAGTCTCGACGGCTCTGGAAACACCATATATTTT.

The sample holds a few counts of this clonotype. The genes are TRBV4-3 and TRBJ1-2; weak D call: TRBD1 (5 bases). The length of the CDR3 is 14 residues. The V gene's germline CDR1 is LGHNA and CDR2 YSLEER. V shed 0 bases and J shed 7 bases, with 12 bases lying between them. CDR3 amino acids: CASSQERITGGYTF. The CDR3 coding sequence is TGCGCCAGCAGCCAAGAAAGGATCACAGGTGGCTACACCTTC.

This clonotype has ten or more counts. This chain connects TRBV7-2 to TRBJ2-3; possible D gene TRBD1, 6 bases. Germline CDR1 and CDR2: SGHTA and FQGNSA. The V end lost 4 bases, the J end lost 1 base, and 21 bases lay between the germline ends. The CDR3 sequence is 18 residues long. The CDR3 nucleotides are TGTGCCAGCAGCTCAACCATGGGGGCAGGACCGGGCACAGATACGCAGTATTTT. Its translation is CASSSTMGAGPGTDTQYF.

This clonotype occurred a few times. The chain uses TRBV7-2 and TRBJ1-5; 7 bases match TRBD1. J gave up 0 bases and V 5 bases, and 7 bases lay outside the gene matches. CDR1 SGHTA and CDR2 FQGNSA come from the germline V gene. The CDR3 length is 16 residues. The CDR3 sequence: CASSRQGLYSNQPQHF. CDR3 DNA: TGTGCCAGCAGCCGACAGGGTCTCTATAGCAATCAGCCCCAGCATTTT.

This clonotype showed up just a few times. The chain has TRBV5-1 and TRBJ1-4, with D hard to call. V lost 3 bases and J 5 bases, leaving 17 bases between the germline ends. Germline CDR1 reads SGHRS; CDR2 reads YFSETQ. This CDR3 is 16 amino acids long. CDR3 sequence reads: CASSSFGPGRNEKLFF. The CDR3 DNA reads TGCGCCAGCAGCTCGTTCGGACCGGGCAGAAATGAAAAACTGTTTTTT.

The chain combines TRBV12-3 or TRBV12-4 with TRBJ2-1; tentatively, D is TRBD1 or TRBD2 (5 bases each). The CDR3 is 14 amino acids. V lost 5 bases and J lost 6, with 14 bases in between. For the CDR3, the DNA is TGTGCCAGCAGTCTAATCCCCGGGACCAATGAGCAGTTCTTC. Its protein is CASSLIPGTNEQFF.

The V and J genes are TRBV27 and TRBJ2-2, with 11 bases that match TRBD1. The germline CDR1 and CDR2 sequences are MNHEY and SMNVEV (reference sequence). Trimming took 8 bases from V and 5 from J; bases not matched to a gene: 7. The CDR3 is 15 amino acids. As DNA, the CDR3 is TGTGCCAGCTCCCGCCGGGACAGGGGGACCGGGGAGCTGTTTTTT. Its protein product is CASSRRDRGTGELFF.

This clonotype showed up just a few times. As DNA, the CDR3 is TGTGCCAGCAGTGAAAGGGTGAGCCCCTACGAGCAGTACTTC. It specifies CASSERVSPYEQYF. The V gene is TRBV6-1, the J gene TRBJ2-7; D gene ambiguous. The germline V and J ends were trimmed by 2 bases and 2 bases, with 10 bases remaining between them. The germline gives CDR1 MNHNS, CDR2 SASEGT. The CDR3 runs to 14 residues.

In this sample, this clonotype turned up a few times. The rearrangement links TRBV4-3 to TRBJ2-1; TRBD2 aligns across 11 bases. This CDR3 is built from 15 residues. The junction had 4 bases not matched to a gene; V was cut back by 3 bases and J by 6 bases. The V gene's germline CDR1 is LGHNA and CDR2 YSLEER. Written as DNA, the CDR3 is TGCGCCAGCAGCCAGGGGACTAGCGGACTCAATGAGCAGTTCTTC. As protein: CASSQGTSGLNEQFF.

This clonotype was observed a few times. This sequence joins TRBV12-3 or TRBV12-4 and TRBJ2-3, with 9 nucleotides matching TRBD2. The V gene end was trimmed by 5 bases and the J gene end by 0 bases; junction bases not matched to a gene: 6. This CDR3 comprises 16 residues. CDR3 protein: CASSLSSGGSTDTQYF. In nucleotides, the CDR3 is TGTGCCAGCAGTCTCAGTAGCGGGGGAAGCACAGATACGCAGTATTTT.

This clonotype was counted many times. This rearrangement joins TRBV7-6 to TRBJ2-5; D is unresolved. V lost 6 bases, J lost 3 bases, and 20 bases lay in between. Germline V gives CDR1 SGHVS, CDR2 FNYEAQ. This CDR3 region has 16 residues. CDR3: CASRGTYRTEKETQYF. DNA of the CDR3: TGTGCCAGCAGGGGTACCTACCGGACGGAAAAAGAGACCCAGTACTTC.

This clonotype appeared once. J is TRBJ2-3 and V is TRBV5-4, with 10 nucleotides matching TRBD2. This CDR3 is 15 amino acids long. The germline CDR1 and CDR2 sequences are SGHNT and YYREEE (reference sequence). The junction had 6 bases not matched to a gene; V was cut back by 0 bases and J by 8 bases. Written as DNA, the CDR3 is TGTGCCAGCAGCTTGGGAGCGGGAGGGCCGGGTACGCAGTATTTT. Translation: CASSLGAGGPGTQYF.

The V call is TRBV2, the J call TRBJ1-1; maybe TRBD1 (5 bases). Trimming left V 1 base short and J 3 bases short, with 9 bases between. Germline V gene lookup returns CDR1 SNHLY and CDR2 FYNNEI. The CDR3 is 14 amino acids. Here the CDR3 reads CASSEGARDTEAFF. CDR3 DNA: TGTGCCAGCAGTGAAGGGGCCAGGGACACTGAAGCTTTCTTT.

The chain links TRBV2 to TRBJ2-5; 7 bases fit TRBD2. V lost 6 bases, J lost 5 bases, and 9 bases stayed unmatched. The CDR3 covers 14 residues. Germline lookup yields CDR1 SNHLY and CDR2 FYNNEI. The CDR3 region is CASSAEWGGETQYF. Here the CDR3 DNA reads TGTGCCAGCAGCGCCGAATGGGGGGGTGAGACCCAGTACTTC.

This clonotype was detected a few times. This rearrangement joins TRBV7-2 to TRBJ2-3, with D perhaps matching TRBD2 (5 bases). Germline CDR1 reads SGHTA; CDR2 reads FQGNSA. This CDR3 has 15 residues. Trimming pared 6 bases from V and 6 bases from J, leaving 19 bases between. CDR3 sequence reads: CASRLAGITVDTQYF. CDR3 nucleotide sequence: TGTGCCAGCAGATTGGCCGGGATCACAGTGGATACGCAGTATTTT.

The chain has TRBV7-9 and TRBJ1-2, with TRBD1 as a possible D gene (5 bases). V was pared by 1 base and J by 7 bases, with 7 bases between. The length of the CDR3 is 12 residues. CDR1 and CDR2 from the germline V gene are SEHNR and FQNEAQ (reference sequence). The CDR3, as DNA: TGTGCCAGCAGCTTAGATGGGGGTGGCTACACCTTC. This encodes CASSLDGGGYTF.

This chain uses TRBV6-1 with TRBJ1-6; D is possibly TRBD1 (5 bases). There are 14 residues in the CDR3. V was pared by 5 bases and J by 7 bases, with 12 bases between. Per the germline V gene, CDR1 is MNHNS and CDR2 is SASEGT. The DNA for the CDR3 is TGTGCCAGCAGTTTGGGACCAGGGAATTCACCCCTCCACTTT. It is translated as CASSLGPGNSPLHF.